This TCR beta chain was captured in a study of shared clonotypes between healthy human individuals. Study results and limitations: Limited genetic and exposure-history diversity came from having few donors.

The assay was carried out at the deep level. Several immunoSEQ 96-well plates shared each subset's DNA, each plate a replicate. Each unsorted PBMC replicate got 300 ng genomic DNA, tens of thousands of genomes. The data were produced by immunoSEQ multiplex PCR, yet TCRdb's version contains in-frame clones alone and is incomplete. The sample includes about 500,000 clones, approximately 71% seen only once; the top ten take around 12%. A remark on this clone: Its antigen is undetermined.

This TCR came from a woman between 40 and 55 years old in good health. Some clones in this sample may be carry-over from other donors' samples. The sequenced sample was PBMCs.

This CDR3 is CASSLASGITDTQYF. The CDR3 nucleotides read TGTGCCAGCAGCTTAGCTAGCGGGATCACAGATACGCAGTATTTT. The rearrangement links TRBV11-3 to TRBJ2-3; 9 positions agree with TRBD2. Trimming removed 1 base from V and 2 bases from J; junction bases left unmatched: 1. Germline assignment: CDR1 SGHNT and CDR2 YENEEA. The CDR3 has 15 residues.